These 19 T cell receptor beta chains came from one sample sequenced in a study of spatial heterogeneity in lung cancer. Time point: sample taken at primary tumor resection. TCRdb reprocessed the 5' RACE reads with MiXCR, giving one entry per CDR3 protein. The table includes 50,000 to 75,000 distinct CDR3 sequences, 6.3% detected once. This specimen consisted of PBMCs, obtained at surgery. These receptors were taken from a female donor with early-stage non-small cell lung cancer.

This rearrangement joins TRBV28 to TRBJ2-2, with 7 bases matching TRBD1. V gave up 3 bases and J gave up 6 bases; unmatched junction bases: 13. Germline CDR1 is MDHEN and CDR2 is SYDVKM. CDR3 size: 17 residues. The CDR3 DNA is TGTGCCAGCAGTTTCCCCAACGACAGGGACCCTCCCGGGGAGCTGTTTTTT. Translating gives CASSFPNDRDPPGELFF.

This clonotype appeared many times. One end of the junction varies from germline; a read error may be responsible. This chain joins TRBV20-1 and TRBJ2-5; 12 bases are a match to TRBD2. The CDR3 is made up of 13 amino acids. The germline CDR1 and CDR2 sequences are DFQATT and SNEGSKA (reference sequence). Here the CDR3 reads CSARGLAGALRNF. The CDR3 DNA reads as TGCAGTGCTAGAGGACTAGCGGGGGCCCTCCGGAACTTC.

This clonotype was picked up many times. The chain recombines TRBV5-1 with TRBJ2-3; 7 bases fit TRBD2. The CDR3 spans 16 residues. V was pared by 1 base and J by 3 bases, with 8 bases of the junction left unmatched. The germline V gene encodes CDR1 SGHRS and CDR2 YFSETQ. CDR3 in amino acids: CASSLTLAEETDTQYF. The CDR3 DNA reads as TGCGCCAGCAGCTTGACGCTAGCGGAAGAGACAGATACGCAGTATTTT.

This clonotype came up many times. This chain links TRBV27 with TRBJ2-2; D perhaps matches TRBD2 (5 bases). CDR1 MNHEY and CDR2 SMNVEV come from the germline V gene (reference sequence). The CDR3 runs to 15 residues. V lost 7 bases, J lost 4 bases, and 16 bases lay in between. CDR3 DNA sequence: TGTGCCAGCAACTCAGTTGTACGGGGCACCGGGGAGCTGTTTTTT. Translation gives CASNSVVRGTGELFF.

The chain combines TRBV12-3 or TRBV12-4 with TRBJ1-2; 9 nucleotides align to TRBD1. V gave up 5 bases and J gave up 4 bases; unmatched junction bases: 8. This CDR3 region has 15 residues. The CDR3 sequence: CASSPTQGAGYGYTF. For the CDR3, the DNA is TGTGCCAGCAGTCCTACACAGGGGGCGGGCTATGGCTACACCTTC.

This clonotype was counted ten times or more. The CDR3 reads CASSQAVPSDSPLHF. The DNA of the CDR3 is TGTGCCAGCAGCCAAGCCGTCCCCAGTGACTCACCCCTCCACTTT. The gene calls are TRBV3-1 and TRBJ1-6, with unresolved D. CDR1 is LGHDT and CDR2 is YNNKEL in the germline V gene (reference sequence). V was trimmed by 1 base and J by 10 bases, leaving 14 bases between them. The CDR3 consists of 15 residues.

This clonotype was detected only a few times. This sequence joins TRBV3-1 and TRBJ1-1; the D is unclear. V lost 2 bases and J lost 1, with 2 bases in between. The CDR3 has 12 residues. Germline V CDR1 and CDR2: LGHDT, YNNKEL (reference sequence). DNA of the CDR3: TGTGCCAGCAGCCAAAGGAACACTGAAGCTTTCTTT. Translated: CASSQRNTEAFF.

This clonotype was counted at least ten times. This chain links TRBV7-2 with TRBJ2-3; TRBD2 aligns across 10 bases. CDR1 SGHTA and CDR2 FQGNSA come from the germline V gene. The CDR3 covers 17 residues. Unmatched junction bases numbered 8, after V lost 0 bases and J lost 5 bases. CDR3 amino acids: CASSLAGAGGPQDTQYF. The DNA of the CDR3 is TGTGCCAGCAGCTTAGCGGGAGCGGGGGGGCCGCAAGATACGCAGTATTTT. Combining the CDR3 with reference TRBV7-2 and TRBJ2-3 gives the whole variable domain GAGVSQSPSNKVTEKGKDVELRCDPISGHTALYWYRQSLGQGLEFLIYFQGNSAPDKSGLPSDRFSAERTGGSVSTLTIQRTQQEDSAVYLCASSLAGAGGPQDTQYFGPGTRLTVL.

This clonotype was seen many times. The chain links TRBV27 to TRBJ2-7; 8 nucleotides line up with TRBD1. The CDR3 runs 14 residues. Germline-derived CDR1 and CDR2 are MNHEY and SMNVEV (reference sequence). Germline trimming cut 5 bases from V and 2 bases from J; bases unmatched to any gene: 5. The CDR3 region is CASSPRDRPYEQYV. The CDR3 nucleotides are TGTGCCAGCAGTCCGCGGGACAGGCCCTACGAGCAGTACGTC.

With regard to this clonotype: It may be a read error: a sequence one base away is much more abundant. The chain couples TRBV6-5 to TRBJ1-5, with D maybe TRBD1 (5 bases). Germline CDR1 is MNHEY and CDR2 is SVGAGI. This CDR3 comprises 14 residues. CDR3 amino acids: CASSYLQGNQPQDF. The CDR3 region has the DNA TGTGCCAGCAGTTACCTCCAGGGCAATCAGCCCCAGGATTTT.

V gene TRBV11-3 combines with J gene TRBJ2-1; D unresolved. In germline, CDR1 is SGHNT, CDR2 YENEEA. The ends were cut back, 4 bases at V and 2 bases at J, with 9 bases in the middle. The CDR3 is 14 amino acids. CDR3 residues: CASSSDGTYNEQFF. The DNA for the CDR3 is TGTGCCAGCAGCTCCGACGGTACCTACAATGAGCAGTTCTTC.

This clonotype was found many times. J is TRBJ2-1 and V is TRBV28, with 10 bases aligning to TRBD2. This CDR3 comprises 19 residues. Trimming at V came to 3 bases and at J to 0 bases, leaving 11 bases not matched to a gene. CDR1 and CDR2 (germline): MDHEN, SYDVKM. CDR3 nucleotides: TGTGCCAGCAGTTTCGGCCTAGCGGGAGCTTCATCCTCCTACAATGAGCAGTTCTTC. It codes for CASSFGLAGASSSYNEQFF.

This clonotype was counted many times. V usage is TRBV7-3 and J usage is TRBJ1-1; a weak D match, TRBD1 (5 bases). Germline V gene lookup returns CDR1 SGHTA and CDR2 FQGTGA. The V end lost 5 bases, the J end lost 1 base, and 8 bases lay between the germline ends. The CDR3 is made up of 13 amino acids. The CDR3: CASSGTANTEAFF. DNA for the CDR3: TGTGCCAGCAGCGGGACGGCGAACACTGAAGCTTTCTTT.

This clonotype was counted ten times or more. The chain is built from TRBV2 and TRBJ1-2; D not certain. CDR1 is SNHLY, CDR2 FYNNEI, per germline. V shed 1 base and J shed 1 base, with 4 bases lying between them. The length of the CDR3 is 13 residues. DNA for the CDR3: TGTGCCAGCAGTGAAGTTGGTAACTATGGCTACACCTTC. Translating it yields CASSEVGNYGYTF.

This clonotype was observed at least ten times. J is TRBJ2-3 and V is TRBV3-1; no reliable D call. Germline-derived CDR1 and CDR2 are LGHDT and YNNKEL (reference sequence). V lost 4 bases to trimming and J lost 2 bases, with 10 bases between them. The CDR3 covers 14 residues. This CDR3 is CASSPRQFTDTQYF. For the CDR3, the DNA is TGTGCCAGCAGCCCCCGCCAGTTCACAGATACGCAGTATTTT.

Many counts were recorded for this clonotype. The chain joins TRBV3-1 to TRBJ1-2; weak D call: TRBD1 (6 bases). Germline assignment: CDR1 LGHDT and CDR2 YNNKEL (reference sequence). The CDR3 has 15 residues. V was trimmed by 5 bases and J by 2 bases, leaving 15 bases between them. Written as DNA, the CDR3 is TGTGCCAGCAGCAACTTCGACAGGCCCAACTATGGCTACACCTTC. The encoded protein is CASSNFDRPNYGYTF.

This clonotype was counted a few times. The chain has TRBV6-5 and TRBJ1-2; 9 positions agree with TRBD1. This CDR3 region has 15 residues. With V trimmed by 3 bases and J by 0 bases, 2 bases remained unmatched. Germline CDR1 reads MNHEY; CDR2 reads SVGAGI. CDR3 protein: CASSYGTGTNYGYTF. The CDR3 nucleotides are TGTGCCAGCAGTTATGGGACAGGGACTAACTATGGCTACACCTTC.

This sequence joins TRBV6-2 or TRBV6-3 and TRBJ1-2; D is perhaps TRBD1 (6 bases). Trimming removed 8 bases from V and 6 bases from J, with 22 bases in between. This CDR3 has 15 residues. The germline V gene has CDR1 MNHEY and CDR2 SVGEGT. The CDR3, as DNA: TGTGCCAGCGATGGTGTAACAGGCCCAGGGGATGGCTACACCTTC. Its translation is CASDGVTGPGDGYTF.

Ten or more counts support this clonotype. The chain employs TRBV5-1 and TRBJ2-5; D possibly matches TRBD1 or TRBD2 (6 bases each). Trimming shortened V by 6 bases and J by 2 bases, and 17 bases separated the two germline ends. The CDR3 is made up of 15 amino acids. Germline V gives CDR1 SGHRS, CDR2 YFSETQ. The CDR3: CASKGSGGRQETQYF. In nucleotides, the CDR3 is TGCGCCAGCAAGGGGTCCGGGGGCAGGCAAGAGACCCAGTACTTC.